This T cell receptor (beta chain) was captured in a study of T cells in Graves' hyperthyroidism and ophthalmopathy. The TCR beta CDR3 regions underwent amplification using RNA transcripts as the source. A set of HTBI primers served as the primers for a first-round RT-PCR of the TCR CDR3. TCRdb re-called the multiplex PCR reads with MiXCR, one entry per CDR3 protein. Of roughly 500,000 distinct CDR3 sequences in the sample, about 15% were seen once. There are many counts of this clonotype. This CDR3 is 13 amino acids long. Trimming removed 5 bases at V and 5 bases at J, with 10 bases between. Per the germline V gene, CDR1 is MDHEN and CDR2 is SYDVKM.

The chain uses TRBV28 and TRBJ2-1; D remains unclear. The source material was blood. The clonotype was recovered from a woman younger than 45 with Graves' ophthalmopathy. This CDR3 is CASSNGYHNEQFF. Written as DNA, the CDR3 is TGTGCCAGCAGTAATGGATACCACAATGAGCAGTTCTTC. Variable domain in full (rest from reference TRBV28 and TRBJ2-1): DVKVTQSSRYLVKRTGEKVFLECVQDMDHENMFWYRQDPGLGLRLIYFSYDVKMKEKGDIPEGYSVSREKKERFSLILESASTNQTSMYLCASSNGYHNEQFFGPGTRLTVL.